Listed here is a single TCR beta chain. Its antigen is as yet unknown. This sample stems from a study of blood T cells in healthy people across ages. Trimming took 3 bases from V and 1 from J; bases not matched to a gene: 9. The germline V gene encodes CDR1 ENHRY and CDR2 SYGVKD. The CDR3 contains 16 residues. Study outcomes and limitations: Older individuals had lower TCR beta diversity per million T cells (the decline was roughly linear).

Primed by a sample-barcoded 5' primer and a J-beta primer mix, a second PCR proceeded for about 6 to 12 cycles. The authors tagged each cDNA molecule using a template-switch adaptor with 12 random nucleotides. TCRdb itself ran the 5' RACE reads through MiXCR, one entry per CDR3 protein. The sample records about 800,000 distinct CDR3 sequences, 20% to 25% being singletons. The sample also formed part of further work on T cells of mothers and their children.

The clonotype originates from a boy younger than 18 in good health. The sequenced sample was blood. This rearrangement joins TRBV10-3 to TRBJ2-7, with 7 bases aligning to TRBD1. The CDR3 protein is CAISEGLAGGSYEQYF. In DNA, the CDR3 is TGTGCCATCAGTGAAGGGTTGGCAGGGGGATCCTACGAGCAGTACTTC.